This T cell receptor (beta chain) was captured by sequencing in a study of blood T cell repertoires in COVID-19. Study details: In each case, the material was cDNA or gDNA derived from T cells, B-cell-depleted T cells, or PBMCs.

A few counts support this clone. CDR3 length equals 15 residues. Germline-derived CDR1 and CDR2 are LGHDT and YNNKEL (reference sequence). With V trimmed by 3 bases and J by 0 bases, 3 bases remained unmatched. The method was immunoSEQ multiplex PCR; TCRdb's version includes in-frame clones alone and lacks a portion of them. Found here are around 100,000 clones, roughly 82% of them singletons; the top ten hold under 30%. V is TRBV3-1 (or the pseudogene TRBV3-2) and J is TRBJ2-7, with 9 bases fitting TRBD1. The sequencing input was peripheral blood. The clonotype was recovered from a man in his fifties or sixties with acute or convalescent COVID-19. CDR3 sequence reads: CASSQGTGFSYEQYF. DNA for the CDR3: TGTGCCAGCAGCCAGGGGACAGGGTTCTCCTACGAGCAGTACTTC.